This section outlines one T cell receptor beta chain sequence together with its context. Germline V lookup: CDR1 SGHVS, CDR2 FNYEAQ. Between the trimmed V and J ends, which lost 2 bases and 9 bases, there was a span of 21 bases. The CDR3 length is 16 residues. TCRdb keeps only in-frame clones here, not all; method: immunoSEQ multiplex PCR. The table lists 210,000 or so clones, 70% to 85% of them singletons, with roughly 7.8% in the top ten. The sample is drawn from a study of blood T cell repertoires in COVID-19. Input material: peripheral blood. The chain links TRBV7-6 to TRBJ2-3; D might be TRBD2 (5 bases). This sequence was found in a woman at least 80 years old with COVID-19, enrolled during active disease. CDR3 region: CASSLSTAVSEKTQYF. The CDR3, as DNA: TGTGCCAGCAGCTTAAGTACAGCGGTTTCAGAGAAGACGCAGTATTTT.